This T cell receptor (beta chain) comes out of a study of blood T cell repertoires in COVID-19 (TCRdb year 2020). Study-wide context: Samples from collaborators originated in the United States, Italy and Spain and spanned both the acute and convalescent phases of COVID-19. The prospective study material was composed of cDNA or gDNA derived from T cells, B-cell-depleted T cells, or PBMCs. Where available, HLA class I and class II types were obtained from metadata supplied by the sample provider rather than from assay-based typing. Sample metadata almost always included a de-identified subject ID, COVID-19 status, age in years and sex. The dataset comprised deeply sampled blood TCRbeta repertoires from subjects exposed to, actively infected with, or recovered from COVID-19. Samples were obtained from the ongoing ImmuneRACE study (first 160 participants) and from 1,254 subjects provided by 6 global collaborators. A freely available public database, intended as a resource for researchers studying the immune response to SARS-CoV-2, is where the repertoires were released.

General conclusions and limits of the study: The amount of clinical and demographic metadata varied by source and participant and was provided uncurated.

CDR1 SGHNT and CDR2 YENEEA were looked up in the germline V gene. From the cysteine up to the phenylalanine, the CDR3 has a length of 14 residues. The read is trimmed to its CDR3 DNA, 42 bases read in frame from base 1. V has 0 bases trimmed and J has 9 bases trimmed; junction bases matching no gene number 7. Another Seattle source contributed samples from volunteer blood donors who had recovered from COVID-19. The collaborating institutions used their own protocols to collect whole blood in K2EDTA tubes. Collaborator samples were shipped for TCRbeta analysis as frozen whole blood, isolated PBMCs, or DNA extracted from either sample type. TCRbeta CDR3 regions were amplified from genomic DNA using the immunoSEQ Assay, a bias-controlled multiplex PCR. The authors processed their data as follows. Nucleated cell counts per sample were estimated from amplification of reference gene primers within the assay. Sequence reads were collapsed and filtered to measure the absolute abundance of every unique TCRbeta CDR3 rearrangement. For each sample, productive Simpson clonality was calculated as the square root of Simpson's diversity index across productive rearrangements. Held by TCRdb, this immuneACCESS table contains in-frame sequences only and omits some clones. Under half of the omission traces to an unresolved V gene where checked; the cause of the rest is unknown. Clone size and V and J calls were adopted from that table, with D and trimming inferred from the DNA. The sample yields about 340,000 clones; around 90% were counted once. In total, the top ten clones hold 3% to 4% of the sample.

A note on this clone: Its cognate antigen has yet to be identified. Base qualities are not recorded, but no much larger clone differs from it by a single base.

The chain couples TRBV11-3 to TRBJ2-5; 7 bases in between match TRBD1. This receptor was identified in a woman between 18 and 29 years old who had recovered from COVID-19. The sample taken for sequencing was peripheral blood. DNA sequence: TGTGCCAGCAGCTTAGATCGGCTAGGGGGCGCCCAGTACTTC. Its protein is CASSLDRLGGAQYF.